This entry lists 29 T cell receptor beta chains sequenced from one sample in a study of human T cells and chemical hapten exposure. Time point specified: patch test 1, 2 weeks after DPC sensitization. Stated treatment: therapeutic diphenylcyclopropenone sensitization with weekly scalp DPC. Each CDR3 protein is one row after TCRdb ran MiXCR on the RACE reads. Of about 380,000 distinct CDR3 sequences listed, around 4.8% were seen once; the top ten hold approximately 2.1%. This specimen was whole blood, taken in connection with sensitization to the hapten diphenylcyclopropenone (DPC). Receptor source: a woman aged 45-65 years with alopecia areata. Some clones in this sample may be carry-over from other donors' samples.

This clonotype was found many times. The CDR3: CASSYAPTDTQYF. In DNA form, the CDR3 reads TGTGCCAGCAGCTACGCTCCCACAGATACGCAGTATTTT. The chain uses TRBV7-8 and TRBJ2-3; no reliable D call. Trimming left V 4 bases short and J 2 bases short, with 7 bases between. The CDR3 is 13 residues long. The germline V gene has CDR1 SGHVS and CDR2 FQNEAQ.

The sample holds a few counts of this clonotype. The chain employs TRBV29-1 and TRBJ2-2; D remains unclear. The germline V gene has CDR1 SQVTM and CDR2 ANQGSEA. The CDR3 extends over 12 amino acids. The V gene lost 6 bases and the J gene lost 5 bases, with 10 bases spanning the gap. The CDR3 nucleotides are TGCAGCGTAATCGCGTCTACCGGGGAGCTGTTTTTT. Its translation is CSVIASTGELFF.

V is TRBV20-1 and J is TRBJ1-5; TRBD1 agrees at 7 bases. Germline loops: CDR1 DFQATT, CDR2 SNEGSKA (reference sequence). The V segment lost 6 bases and the J segment 3 bases; nucleotides outside the gene matches: 5. This CDR3 comprises 13 residues. The DNA for the CDR3 is TGCAGTGCAGGAGGGGGCCCCAATCAGCCCCAGCATTTT. Translated: CSAGGGPNQPQHF.

At least ten counts were recorded for this clonotype. The genes are TRBV28 and TRBJ2-6; no reliable D call. This CDR3 region has 16 residues. Trimming pared 5 bases from V and 1 base from J, leaving 12 bases between. The germline V gene has CDR1 MDHEN and CDR2 SYDVKM. The CDR3: CASSPIILSGANVLTF. Written as DNA, the CDR3 is TGTGCCAGCAGTCCAATAATTTTGTCTGGGGCCAACGTCCTGACTTTC.

The table lists this clonotype with many counts. The J gene is TRBJ2-2, the V gene TRBV4-3; no reliable D call. The V end lost 0 bases, the J end lost 2 bases, and 10 bases lay between the germline ends. This CDR3 region has 16 residues. The germline gives CDR1 LGHNA, CDR2 YSLEER. In nucleotides, the CDR3 is TGCGCCAGCAGCCAAGATAGTGGGTTTAACACCGGGGAGCTGTTTTTT. This codes for CASSQDSGFNTGELFF.

In this sample, this clonotype turned up many times. The chain joins TRBV12-3 or TRBV12-4 to TRBJ1-2; D unclear. This CDR3 is built from 13 residues. Trimming took off 1 base at V and 4 bases at J, with 7 bases between the two ends. This chain's CDR3 is CASSLDGAYGYTF. CDR3 sequence (DNA): TGTGCCAGCAGTTTAGACGGCGCCTATGGCTACACCTTC.

The chain carries TRBV29-1 and TRBJ2-5; D is possibly TRBD1 (5 bases). The V gene lost 2 bases and the J gene lost 5 bases, with 12 bases spanning the gap. The CDR3 spans 13 residues. Germline V gene lookup returns CDR1 SQVTM and CDR2 ANQGSEA. The CDR3 here is CSVEPSGWETQYF. DNA of the CDR3: TGCAGCGTTGAACCGTCAGGGTGGGAGACCCAGTACTTC.

Many counts were recorded for this clonotype. The rearrangement links TRBV24-1 to TRBJ2-7, with D possibly TRBD1 on 6 matching bases. Germline CDR1 reads KGHDR; CDR2 reads SFDVKD. Trimming shortened V by 3 bases and J by 5 bases, and 10 bases separated the two germline ends. CDR3 length: 13 residues. CDR3 in amino acids: CATSDGSGDEQYF. In nucleotides, the CDR3 is TGTGCCACCAGTGATGGGTCAGGGGACGAGCAGTACTTC.

There are a few counts of this clonotype. This chain joins TRBV13 and TRBJ2-5, with a weak D call TRBD2 (6 bases). Germline CDR1 PRHDT, CDR2 FYEKMQ (reference sequence). This CDR3 spans 14 amino acids. The germline V and J ends were trimmed by 5 bases and 5 bases, with 15 bases remaining between them. DNA of the CDR3: TGTGCCAGCAGCCCGGACTATCTCTGGGAGACCCAGTACTTC. It specifies CASSPDYLWETQYF.

This clonotype was seen repeatedly, ten times or more. This chain joins TRBV2 and TRBJ1-1, with D unresolved. From germline, CDR1 is SNHLY and CDR2 FYNNEI. Trimming left V 8 bases short and J 3 bases short, with 13 bases between. This CDR3 is built from 13 residues. The CDR3 here is CASSRTRDTEAFF. CDR3 nucleotides: TGTGCCAGCTCGAGAACACGGGACACTGAAGCTTTCTTT.

At least ten counts were recorded for this clonotype. The DNA of the CDR3 is TGTGCCACTTCAACCCGGGGTAAGAACACTGAAGCTTTCTTT. This translates into CATSTRGKNTEAFF. The chain employs TRBV6-1 and TRBJ1-1; D unclear. The germline V and J ends were trimmed by 10 bases and 1 base, with 16 bases remaining between them. Germline-derived CDR1 and CDR2 are MNHNS and SASEGT. This CDR3 has 14 amino acids.

The chain is built from TRBV20-1 and TRBJ2-2; TRBD1 aligns across 8 bases. Germline loops: CDR1 DFQATT, CDR2 SNEGSKA (reference sequence). This CDR3 is 12 amino acids long. CDR3 bases: TGCAGCGCGGACAGGGACACCGGGGAGCTGTTTTTT. Residues: CSADRDTGELFF.

This clonotype was picked up many times. J is TRBJ2-5 and V is TRBV12-3 or TRBV12-4; 11 bases fit TRBD1. V was clipped by 8 bases and J by 4 bases; unmatched bases: 6. The CDR3 is 14 amino acids. The CDR3 nucleotides are TGTGCCAGCGGGACAGGGGGTTTAATAGAGACCCAGTACTTC. It encodes CASGTGGLIETQYF.

This clonotype was found a few times. The V gene is TRBV6-5, the J gene TRBJ2-1; 9 bases are shared with TRBD2. The CDR3 is made up of 15 amino acids. After removal of 6 bases from V and 8 bases from J, the junction contained 11 bases not matched to a gene. In germline, CDR1 is MNHEY, CDR2 SVGAGI. The CDR3 protein is CASSSGTSIFHEQFF. The CDR3 bases are TGTGCCAGCAGCTCGGGGACTAGCATTTTCCATGAGCAGTTCTTC.

The V and J genes are TRBV25-1 and TRBJ1-4, with TRBD1 matching 8 bases. Germline-derived CDR1 and CDR2 are MGHDK and SYGVNS. The CDR3 length is 15 residues. Trimming took 5 bases from V and 8 from J; bases not matched to a gene: 10. CDR3 sequence (DNA): TGTGCCAGCAGTAACACAGGGGGTCATTTCGAAAAACTGTTTTTT. Amino acid sequence: CASSNTGGHFEKLFF.

In this sample, this clonotype turned up many times. The gene calls are TRBV30 and TRBJ1-1; 9 positions match TRBD1. Germline-derived CDR1 and CDR2 are GTSNPN and SVGIG (reference sequence). V was clipped by 1 base and J by 4 bases; unmatched bases: 1. The CDR3 sequence is 13 residues long. The CDR3 DNA is TGTGCCTGGAGTGAGGACAGGGGCACTGAAGCTTTCTTT. Translated: CAWSEDRGTEAFF.

The V gene is TRBV20-1, the J gene TRBJ1-1; D remains unclear. Germline V lookup: CDR1 DFQATT, CDR2 SNEGSKA (reference sequence). The CDR3 has 13 residues. Trimming left V 5 bases short and J 7 bases short, with 17 bases between. CDR3 residues: CSAAPDNGGEAFF. Here the CDR3 DNA reads TGCAGTGCTGCCCCCGACAACGGAGGTGAAGCTTTCTTT.

The rearrangement uses TRBV5-4 and TRBJ1-3; D gene unclear. V was shortened by 4 bases and J by 4 bases, with 15 bases between the two germline ends. This CDR3 region has 15 residues. CDR1 is SGHNT and CDR2 is YYREEE in the germline V gene (reference sequence). The DNA for the CDR3 is TGTGCCAGCAGCCCAACTCCCCGCGGAGGAAACACCATATATTTT. Its translation is CASSPTPRGGNTIYF.

There are many counts of this clonotype. The chain links TRBV28 to TRBJ2-7; no definite D call. Germline values: CDR1 MDHEN, CDR2 SYDVKM. Trimming removed 5 bases from V and 6 bases from J, with 11 bases in between. This CDR3 contains 12 residues. The chain's CDR3 is CASSPELGEQYF. The CDR3 coding sequence is TGTGCCAGCAGTCCCGAACTTGGCGAGCAGTACTTC.

A few counts support this clonotype. V usage is TRBV6-6 and J usage is TRBJ1-1; 7 nucleotides match TRBD1. This CDR3 spans 15 amino acids. Germline loops: CDR1 MNHNY, CDR2 SVGAGI (reference sequence). V dropped 3 bases and J dropped 3; count of bases not matched to a gene: 7. The CDR3 loop is CASSYSGTEYTEAFF. The CDR3 DNA follows: TGTGCCAGCAGTTATTCCGGGACAGAATACACTGAAGCTTTCTTT.

This clonotype turned up a few times. CDR3: CASSLTTGRLEAFF. The CDR3 nucleotides are TGCGCCAGCAGCCTCACGACAGGCCGTCTTGAAGCTTTCTTT. The chain recombines TRBV4-1 with TRBJ1-1; the D gene is possibly TRBD1 (6 bases). CDR1 is MGHRA and CDR2 is YSYEKL in the germline V gene. The CDR3 is made up of 14 amino acids. V was clipped by 4 bases and J by 7 bases, with 16 bases between them.

This clonotype occurred many times. The V call is TRBV5-1, the J call TRBJ1-1; D call uncertain. Per germline, CDR1 SGHRS and CDR2 YFSETQ. CDR3 length: 14 residues. Trimming shortened V by 4 bases and J by 1 base, and 11 bases separated the two germline ends. The CDR3 reads CASSPQSRNTEAFF. The CDR3 DNA reads TGCGCCAGCAGCCCGCAATCGAGGAACACTGAAGCTTTCTTT.

In its sample, this clonotype was seen a few times. The V and J genes are TRBV7-9 and TRBJ1-3; maybe TRBD1 (6 bases). V dropped 5 bases and J dropped 2 bases, with 16 bases sitting between them. CDR3 length: 16 amino acids. Germline V gives CDR1 SEHNR, CDR2 FQNEAQ (reference sequence). The CDR3 coding sequence is TGTGCCAGCAGCAAAGTCCAGGGGCAGACTGGAAACACCATATATTTT. Translated, it gives CASSKVQGQTGNTIYF.

This clonotype was recorded at least ten times. This rearrangement joins TRBV3-1 to TRBJ2-3; D may be TRBD2 (7 bases). The CDR3 is 19 amino acids. V was pared by 2 bases and J by 4 bases, with 25 bases between. CDR1 and CDR2 (germline): LGHDT, YNNKEL (reference sequence). CDR3 in amino acids: CASSQPDGGGGDPSDTQYF. CDR3 DNA: TGTGCCAGCAGCCAACCGGACGGTGGCGGGGGCGACCCCTCAGATACGCAGTATTTT.

On this clonotype itself: Since a much larger clone is just one base distant, this may be a read error. The chain carries TRBV29-1 and TRBJ2-5; no clear D. Trimming cost V 2 bases and J 2 bases, with 12 bases left between them. The germline V gene has CDR1 SQVTM and CDR2 ANQGSEA. The CDR3 is made up of 14 amino acids. The CDR3 DNA is TGCAGCGTTGAATCGTCCGCAGGTCAAGAGACCCAGTACTTC. Its protein product is CSVESSAGQETQYF.

This clonotype was counted many times. The chain recombines TRBV28 with TRBJ2-4; D is ambiguous. CDR1 MDHEN and CDR2 SYDVKM come from the germline V gene. The CDR3 has 14 residues. The ends were cut back, 3 bases at V and 0 bases at J, with 6 bases in the middle. CDR3 in DNA: TGTGCCAGCAGTTTTAGGATAGCCAAAAACATTCAGTACTTC. It is translated as CASSFRIAKNIQYF.

The table lists this clonotype with many counts. The chain has TRBV20-1 and TRBJ1-6; D might be TRBD1 (5 bases). Germline values: CDR1 DFQATT, CDR2 SNEGSKA (reference sequence). The CDR3 totals 14 residues. V dropped 1 base and J dropped 10 bases, with 14 bases sitting between them. The CDR3 loop reads CSARAGERVSPLHF. The CDR3 coding sequence is TGCAGTGCTAGAGCGGGGGAACGCGTCTCACCCCTCCACTTT.

This clonotype was counted a few times. In DNA form, the CDR3 reads TGTGCCAGCAGTCACAGGGGGCCGGGGGAGCAGTACTTC. Residues: CASSHRGPGEQYF. The rearrangement links TRBV28 to TRBJ2-7; 9 bases fit TRBD1. The junction had 6 bases not matched to a gene; V was cut back by 5 bases and J by 7 bases. This CDR3 has 13 amino acids. Germline CDR1 and CDR2: MDHEN and SYDVKM. The full variable domain, in which reference TRBV28 and TRBJ2-7 provide the parts outside the CDR3, is DVKVTQSSRYLVKRTGEKVFLECVQDMDHENMFWYRQDPGLGLRLIYFSYDVKMKEKGDIPEGYSVSREKKERFSLILESASTNQTSMYLCASSHRGPGEQYFGPGTRLTVT.

This sequence joins TRBV12-3 or TRBV12-4 and TRBJ2-5; TRBD2 is a possible D gene (6 bases). CDR3 length equals 14 residues. V lost 2 bases and J lost 2, with 9 bases in between. The CDR3 sequence: CASSLLALQETQYF. In DNA form, the CDR3 reads TGTGCCAGCAGTTTACTAGCGTTACAAGAGACCCAGTACTTC.